The source of this T cell receptor beta chain is a study of technical replicates of blood from a few donors. This CDR3 comprises 15 residues. Germline lookup yields CDR1 SGDLS and CDR2 YYNGEE. Deletions cut 0 bases from V and 0 bases from J, with 10 bases between. This clone was detected only once. Assay used: immunoSEQ multiplex PCR; TCRdb lists only in-frame clones, some missing. The sample lists 85,000 to 90,000 clones, around 92% occurring once. The source of this sequence is a human donor in good health. Sequenced material: T cells isolated from PBMCs. The chain links TRBV9 to TRBJ2-7; D ambiguous. For the CDR3, the DNA is TGTGCCAGCAGCGTAGAGGCTGGGCCCTCCTACGAGCAGTACTTC. Translation gives CASSVEAGPSYEQYF.